The sequence of this TCR beta chain was determined in a study of identical twins. TCRdb itself ran the 5' RACE reads through MiXCR, one entry per CDR3 protein. Of some 460,000 distinct CDR3 sequences in the sample, approximately 15% are singletons; the top ten hold 0.52%. The V gene's germline CDR1 is SGHRS and CDR2 YFSETQ. The V segment lost 4 bases and the J segment 7 bases; nucleotides outside the gene matches: 10. This CDR3 is built from 15 residues. Overall study findings and caveats: Less excess twin sharing appeared in beta out-of-frame sequences. Abundant cord blood beta clonotypes carried fewer insertions; memory repertoires showed none. Invariant populations such as MAIT and iNKT cells could partly muddle zero-insertion analyses.

In this sample, this clonotype turned up a few times. Its antigen is currently unknown. These same records also appear under a second study, on yellow fever vaccine responses in identical twins.

The chain has TRBV5-1 and TRBJ1-4, with 7 bases lining up with TRBD1. The sample was CD4+ T cells sorted from blood. The TCR was taken from a young woman in good health. As DNA, the CDR3 is TGCGCCAGCAGCCAAGTCGACAGGGATGGTGAAAAACTGTTTTTT. Translation gives CASSQVDRDGEKLFF.